These T cell receptor beta chains were read from a single sample in a study of blood T cell repertoires in COVID-19. Here immunoSEQ multiplex PCR was the method, and the copy in TCRdb shows in-frame clones only, minus some. The table lists 110,000 to 150,000 clones, nearly 85% of them singletons. Sample: peripheral blood. These receptors all stem from a human donor in a cohort sampled during active COVID-19. Both conserved end residues are part of each CDR3. A D gene is named only where the DNA matches it firmly. Some rows mark clone size as missing; the rest say once, few, many or name a class of expanded clone.

once,TRBD2,TRBJ2-2,TRBV5-1,CASRSTSGGISGELFF,TGCGCCAGCAGATCGACTAGCGGGGGTATATCCGGGGAGCTGTTTTTT
once,TRBD1,TRBJ1-5,TRBV28,CASSSGGDGNQPQHF,TGTGCCAGCAGTTCAGGGGGCGACGGCAATCAGCCCCAGCATTTT
once,.,TRBJ2-3,TRBV6-2/TRBV6-3,CASSAYRKSTDTQYF,TGTGCCAGCAGTGCTTACAGAAAAAGCACAGATACGCAGTATTTT
once,TRBD2,TRBJ2-1,TRBV5-1,CASSYGTSGTNEQFF,TGCGCCAGCAGCTATGGGACTAGCGGGACCAATGAGCAGTTCTTC
once,TRBD2,TRBJ2-3,TRBV19,CASSFSGGLAVDTQYF,TGTGCCAGTAGTTTCTCAGGGGGACTAGCGGTAGATACGCAGTATTTT
.,.,TRBJ1-1,TRBV5-8,CASSSGAAPGAFF,TGTGCCAGCAGCTCCGGCGCAGCACCGGGAGCTTTCTTT
.,TRBD1,TRBJ1-1,TRBV30,CAWTGDSYTEAFF,TGTGCCTGGACCGGGGACAGCTACACTGAAGCTTTCTTT
.,TRBD1,TRBJ1-2,TRBV19,CASQSPGQGSGYTF,TGTGCCAGTCAATCCCCAGGACAGGGATCTGGCTACACCTTC
.,.,TRBJ1-4,TRBV5-1,CASSLGLNNEKLFF,TGCGCCAGCAGCCTCGGACTGAATAATGAAAAACTGTTTTTT
.,.,TRBJ1-4,TRBV27,CASDAAYEKLFF,TGTGCCAGCGATGCAGCGTACGAAAAACTGTTTTTT
.,.,TRBJ2-1,TRBV6-2/TRBV6-3,CASSYLAEGIYNEQFF,TGTGCCAGCAGTTACCTGGCAGAGGGAATTTACAATGAGCAGTTCTTC
.,TRBD1,TRBJ2-5,TRBV7-2,CASSLGTGYPGTQYF,TGTGCCAGCAGCCTCGGGACAGGGTATCCTGGGACCCAGTACTTC
.,.,TRBJ2-2,TRBV7-3,CASSPSGSLAGELFF,TGTGCCAGCAGCCCAAGTGGGAGCCTGGCCGGGGAGCTGTTTTTT
.,.,TRBJ1-5,TRBV5-8,CASSPVGGGQPQHF,TGTGCCAGCAGCCCAGTGGGGGGAGGTCAGCCCCAGCATTTT
.,.,TRBJ2-3,TRBV7-9,CATSTDTQYF,TGTGCCACCTCCACAGATACGCAGTATTTT
.,.,TRBJ1-6,TRBV3-1/TRBV3-2,CASSPRGTNSPLHF,TGTGCCAGCAGCCCTCGGGGGACGAATTCACCCCTCCACTTT
.,TRBD1,TRBJ1-6,TRBV5-1,CASSYRTGLDSPLHF,TGCGCCAGCAGCTATCGGACAGGGCTGGATTCACCCCTCCACTTT
.,TRBD1,TRBJ1-2,TRBV19,CASSGQGAGYTF,TGTGCCAGTAGTGGGCAGGGGGCTGGCTACACCTTC
.,.,TRBJ2-3,TRBV4-2,CASDSPGINTQYF,TGTGCGAGCGACTCCCCGGGGATAAATACGCAGTATTTT
.,TRBD1,TRBJ1-1,TRBV2,CASSGGTGSNTEAFF,TGTGCCAGCAGTGGCGGGACAGGGTCGAACACTGAAGCTTTCTTT
.,.,TRBJ1-6,TRBV2,CASSTDSYNSPLHF,TGTGCCAGCAGTACAGATTCCTATAATTCACCCCTCCACTTT
.,TRBD1,TRBJ1-2,TRBV7-2,CASTGQGLSNYGYTF,TGTGCCAGCACGGGACAGGGCCTATCTAACTATGGCTACACCTTC
few,TRBD1,TRBJ2-2,TRBV7-2,CASSFPTGATSGELFF,TGTGCCAGCAGCTTCCCGACAGGGGCGACCTCCGGGGAGCTGTTTTTT
.,TRBD2,TRBJ2-1,TRBV5-1,CASSKGLAGGRDEQFF,TGCGCCAGCAGCAAGGGACTAGCGGGAGGACGGGATGAGCAGTTCTTC
.,.,TRBJ1-2,TRBV3-1/TRBV3-2,CASSQGPRGYTF,TGTGCCAGCAGCCAAGGGCCTCGTGGCTACACCTTC
.,TRBD1,TRBJ1-2,TRBV25-1,CASRETGNHYGYTF,TGTGCCAGCAGGGAGACAGGGAATCACTATGGCTACACCTTC
.,.,TRBJ1-1,TRBV5-1,CASSLGGPPEAFF,TGCGCCAGCAGCTTGGGGGGGCCACCTGAAGCTTTCTTT
.,.,TRBJ2-6,TRBV19,CASSGTGSGANVLTF,TGTGCCAGTAGTGGCACGGGCTCTGGGGCCAACGTCCTGACTTTC
once,.,TRBJ1-5,TRBV6-1,CASKDGRGNQPQHF,TGTGCCAGCAAAGACGGGAGGGGCAATCAGCCCCAGCATTTT
.,TRBD2,TRBJ2-1,TRBV18,CASSSASGRNEQFF,TGTGCCAGCTCATCCGCTAGCGGGAGAAATGAGCAGTTCTTC
.,TRBD2,TRBJ2-1,TRBV5-6,CASSPQRGRLGQFF,TGTGCCAGCAGTCCTCAGCGGGGGCGGCTAGGGCAGTTCTTC
once,TRBD2,TRBJ2-5,TRBV7-2,CASSLVAGFNLQETQYF,TGTGCCAGCAGCTTAGTAGCGGGATTTAATCTTCAAGAGACCCAGTACTTC
.,TRBD1,TRBJ1-2,TRBV7-2,CASSPGQGIRYGYTF,TGTGCCAGCAGCCCAGGACAGGGGATTAGGTATGGCTACACCTTC
.,TRBD1,TRBJ1-1,TRBV9,CASSAGQGPDTEAFF,TGTGCCAGCAGCGCTGGACAGGGGCCGGACACTGAAGCTTTCTTT
few,.,TRBJ1-4,TRBV5-1,CASSLGGTSSEKLFF,TGCGCCAGCAGCTTGGGGGGGACTTCTTCCGAAAAACTGTTTTTT
few,TRBD1,TRBJ2-2,TRBV3-1/TRBV3-2,CASSRSQGVSGELFF,TGTGCCAGCAGTCGAAGCCAGGGGGTCAGCGGGGAGCTGTTTTTT
.,.,TRBJ2-3,TRBV29-1,CSVARRDTDTQYF,TGCAGCGTTGCGAGGCGAGACACAGATACGCAGTATTTT
.,TRBD1,TRBJ1-3,TRBV24-1,CATSDAGGSGNTIYF,TGTGCCACCAGTGATGCAGGGGGCTCTGGAAACACCATATATTTT
.,TRBD1,TRBJ1-1,TRBV3-1/TRBV3-2,CASSEGTGTTEAFF,TGTGCCAGCAGCGAGGGGACAGGGACGACTGAAGCTTTCTTT
.,TRBD2,TRBJ2-1,TRBV9,CASSVAGGVKNEQFF,TGTGCCAGCAGCGTAGCCGGGGGGGTCAAGAATGAGCAGTTCTTC
many,.,TRBJ2-6,TRBV5-4,CASSTSLGANVLTF,TGTGCCAGCAGCACATCGCTGGGGGCCAACGTCCTGACTTTC
few,.,TRBJ1-3,TRBV7-2,CASSPTSGETGNTIYF,TGTGCCAGCAGCCCCACCTCGGGGGAAACCGGAAACACCATATATTTT
.,.,TRBJ1-2,TRBV20-1,CSASVTTSGYTF,TGCAGTGCTAGTGTTACAACATCAGGCTACACCTTC
.,TRBD1,TRBJ1-1,TRBV5-1,CASNGQGLNTEAFF,TGCGCCAGCAACGGACAGGGACTGAACACTGAAGCTTTCTTT
.,TRBD1,TRBJ2-4,TRBV7-9,CASSPRQGVTKNIQYF,TGTGCCAGCAGCCCCCGACAGGGCGTTACCAAAAACATTCAGTACTTC
once,TRBD1,TRBJ2-5,TRBV4-1,CASSRGTGEKETQYF,TGCGCCAGCAGCCGAGGGACAGGGGAAAAAGAGACCCAGTACTTC
once,.,TRBJ2-5,TRBV3-1/TRBV3-2,CASSQLGQWETQYF,TGTGCCAGCAGCCAACTGGGGCAGTGGGAGACCCAGTACTTC
few,.,TRBJ2-5,TRBV7-9,CASSAARGGGETQYF,TGTGCCAGCAGCGCCGCCCGCGGAGGAGGAGAGACCCAGTACTTC
.,.,TRBJ1-2,TRBV27,CASSLSSTVTNYGYTF,TGTGCCAGCAGTTTATCGTCTACGGTTACTAACTATGGCTACACCTTC